This T cell receptor (beta chain) was captured by sequencing in a study of OX40 agonist ivuxolimab in advanced cancers. Study context: With a range of roughly 20 to 80, age averaged approximately 64 years, and around 83% were male.

Deletions cut 4 bases from V and 7 bases from J, with 18 bases between. The CDR3 is 14 residues long. Germline V gene lookup returns CDR1 SGDLS and CDR2 YYNGEE. Method: immunoSEQ multiplex PCR; TCRdb's copy keeps in-frame clones and lacks some. Of some 60,000 clones in the sample, approximately 78% were seen once. The V gene is TRBV9, the J gene TRBJ2-7; D might be TRBD1 (7 bases). The input for sequencing was CD4+ or CD8+ T cells sorted from blood, taken in a trial of the OX40 agonist ivuxolimab. This clonotype was sampled from an adult with an advanced solid tumor such as melanoma, head and neck, liver or kidney cancer. The CDR3 DNA reads TGTGCCAGCAGCTCCCGGGGGACAGCCTTAGAGCAGTACTTC. Protein product: CASSSRGTALEQYF.